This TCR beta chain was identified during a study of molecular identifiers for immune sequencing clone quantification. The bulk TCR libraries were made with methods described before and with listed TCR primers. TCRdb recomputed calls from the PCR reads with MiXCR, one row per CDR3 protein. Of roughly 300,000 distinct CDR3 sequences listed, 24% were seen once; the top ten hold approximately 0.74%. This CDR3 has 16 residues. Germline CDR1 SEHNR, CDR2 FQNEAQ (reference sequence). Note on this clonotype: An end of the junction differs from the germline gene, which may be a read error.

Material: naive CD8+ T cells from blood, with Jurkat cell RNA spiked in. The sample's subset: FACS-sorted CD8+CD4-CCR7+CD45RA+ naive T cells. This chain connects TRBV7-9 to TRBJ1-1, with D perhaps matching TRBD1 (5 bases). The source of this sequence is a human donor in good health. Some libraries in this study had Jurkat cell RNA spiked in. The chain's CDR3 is CASSNRDAPMITEASF. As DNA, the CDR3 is TGTGCCAGCAGCAACCGGGACGCGCCTATGATCACTGAAGCTTCCTTT.